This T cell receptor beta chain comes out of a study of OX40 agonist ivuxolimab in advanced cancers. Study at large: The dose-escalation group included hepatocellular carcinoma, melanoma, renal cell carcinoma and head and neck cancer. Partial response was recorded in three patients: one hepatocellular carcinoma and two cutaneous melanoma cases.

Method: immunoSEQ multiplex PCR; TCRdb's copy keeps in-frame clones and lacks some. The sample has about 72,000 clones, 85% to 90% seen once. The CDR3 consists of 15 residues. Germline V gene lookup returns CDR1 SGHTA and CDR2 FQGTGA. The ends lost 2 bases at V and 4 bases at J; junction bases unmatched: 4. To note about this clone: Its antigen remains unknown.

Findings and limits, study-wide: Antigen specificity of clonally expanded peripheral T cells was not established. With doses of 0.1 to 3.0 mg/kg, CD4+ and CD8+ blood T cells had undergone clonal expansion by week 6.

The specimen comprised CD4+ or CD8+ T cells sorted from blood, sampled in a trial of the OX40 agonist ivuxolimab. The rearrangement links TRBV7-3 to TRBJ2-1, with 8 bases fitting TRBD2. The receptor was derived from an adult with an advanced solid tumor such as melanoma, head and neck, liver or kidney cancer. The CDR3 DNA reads TGTGCCAGCAGCTTACAAGCGGGGGAGTACAATGAGCAGTTCTTC. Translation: CASSLQAGEYNEQFF.